This T cell receptor (beta chain) was captured by sequencing in a study of blood T cell repertoires in COVID-19. With 3 bases removed from V and 4 bases from J, the gap between germline ends came to 13 bases. The CDR3 is made up of 15 amino acids. Per germline, CDR1 SGHTA and CDR2 FQGNSA. TCRdb keeps only in-frame clones here, not all; method: immunoSEQ multiplex PCR. The sample has about 300,000 clones, around 88% seen once. Sequencing was carried out using peripheral blood. The TCR was taken from a woman in her twenties or thirties who had recovered from COVID-19. This chain joins TRBV7-2 and TRBJ2-1; weak D call: TRBD2 (6 bases). The CDR3 DNA is TGTGCCAGCAGCTTGGGGGGACCCATGTACAATGAGCAGTTCTTC. This encodes CASSLGGPMYNEQFF.